Listed below are T cell receptor beta chains from one sample, sequenced in a study of CD8 T cells in ankylosing spondylitis. TCRdb independently ran MiXCR on the 5' RACE reads; one entry per CDR3 protein. The repertoire includes some 330,000 distinct CDR3 sequences, 6.5% to 10% of them detected once, and more than 12% sits in the top ten. The sample was blood, either unsorted or a sorted T cell fraction (not recorded which). The origin of the receptors is a male donor with ankylosing spondylitis. The CDR3 runs from the conserved cysteine through the conserved F or W. The order of the fields is D gene, J gene, clone size, V gene, CDR3 protein, CDR3 DNA. D genes are given only for firm matches. Clone size is shown for a subset of rows, as once, few, many or a class of expanded clone.

- TRBJ2-1 few TRBV28 CASSLGQTNEQFF TGTGCCAGCAGTCTCGGACAGACCAATGAGCAGTTCTTC
TRBD1 TRBJ1-4 few TRBV4-3 CASSSRGRGEKLFF TGCGCCAGCAGCTCCAGGGGGCGCGGTGAAAAACTGTTTTTT
TRBD1 TRBJ2-2 - TRBV12-3/TRBV12-4 CASSVHRGQNTGELFF TGTGCCAGCAGTGTGCACAGGGGACAGAACACCGGGGAGCTGTTTTTT
TRBD1 TRBJ1-1 few TRBV20-1 CSAARQGPGTEAFF TGCAGTGCTGCCAGACAGGGGCCGGGCACTGAAGCTTTCTTT
- TRBJ2-1 few TRBV7-2 CASSLVAGPADEQFF TGTGCCAGCAGCTTAGTTGCGGGACCGGCGGATGAGCAGTTCTTC
- TRBJ1-6 many TRBV5-1 CASSVGGREGPLHF TGCGCCAGCAGCGTAGGGGGTCGGGAAGGACCCCTCCACTTT
TRBD2 TRBJ2-3 few TRBV20-1 CSARDGTSGRGGTDTQYF TGCAGTGCTAGAGATGGGACTAGCGGGAGAGGGGGCACAGATACGCAGTATTTT
- TRBJ1-6 - TRBV6-1 CASSTPRGRDSPLHF TGTGCCAGCAGTACCCCGCGGGGGAGGGATTCACCCCTCCACTTT
- TRBJ2-3 many TRBV29-1 CTWGGGSGGDTQYF TGCACCTGGGGGGGCGGGAGTGGTGGAGATACGCAGTATTTT
- TRBJ1-1 few TRBV7-2 CASSLVTGTSTEAFF TGTGCCAGCAGCTTAGTAACGGGGACCTCCACTGAAGCTTTCTTT
- TRBJ2-1 - TRBV12-3/TRBV12-4 CASSHDYPRSYNEQFF TGTGCCAGCAGTCACGACTACCCTAGGTCCTACAATGAGCAGTTCTTC
- TRBJ2-7 few TRBV12-3/TRBV12-4 CASSLIGPQGQYF TGTGCCAGCAGTTTAATCGGTCCCCAGGGGCAGTACTTC
- TRBJ2-1 - TRBV20-1 CNARESTVPYNEQFF TGCAATGCTAGAGAATCGACCGTACCATACAATGAGCAGTTCTTC
- TRBJ2-7 - TRBV15 CATSRDVTVNEQYF TGTGCCACCAGCAGAGATGTGACAGTCAACGAGCAGTACTTC
- TRBJ1-1 many TRBV12-3/TRBV12-4 CASSLIGSTEAFF TGTGCCAGCAGTTTGATCGGGTCCACTGAAGCTTTCTTT
TRBD2 TRBJ2-2 few TRBV5-6 CASSFGGGRVNTGELFF TGTGCCAGCAGCTTCGGCGGCGGGAGAGTAAACACCGGGGAGCTGTTTTTT
- TRBJ1-2 - TRBV29-1 CSVVGRGYGYTF TGCAGCGTTGTGGGACGGGGATATGGCTACACCTTC
TRBD2 TRBJ2-1 few TRBV12-3/TRBV12-4 CASRGLAEHNEQFF TGTGCCAGCAGGGGACTAGCGGAACACAATGAGCAGTTCTTC
- TRBJ2-1 few TRBV28 CASSLSGQGLYNEQFF TGTGCCAGCAGTTTGTCCGGGCAGGGGCTCTACAATGAGCAGTTCTTC
TRBD1 TRBJ1-1 - TRBV2 CASTGQGTNTEAFF TGTGCCAGCACGGGACAGGGGACGAACACTGAAGCTTTCTTT
TRBD2 TRBJ2-2 - TRBV18 CASSPSSGVTGELFF TGTGCCAGCTCACCGTCTAGCGGAGTCACCGGGGAGCTGTTTTTT
- TRBJ1-6 - TRBV2 CASSSDGGEGSPLHF TGTGCCAGCAGTAGCGACGGGGGCGAAGGGTCACCCCTCCACTTT
- TRBJ2-2 many TRBV12-3/TRBV12-4 CASRITGELFF TGTGCCAGCAGGATCACCGGGGAGCTGTTTTTT
- TRBJ2-3 - TRBV7-9 CASSVAGGPLDTQYF TGTGCCAGCAGTGTAGCTGGAGGGCCGCTGGATACGCAGTATTTT
TRBD1 TRBJ2-7 - TRBV7-9 CASSLVGTDPYEQYF TGTGCCAGCAGCTTAGTGGGGACAGACCCCTACGAGCAGTACTTC
- TRBJ2-1 many TRBV5-1 CASSFREINNEQFF TGCGCCAGCAGCTTCCGGGAGATAAACAATGAGCAGTTCTTC
- TRBJ2-7 few TRBV7-9 CASSPSGTVYEQYF TGTGCCAGCAGCCCCAGCGGGACAGTCTACGAGCAGTACTTC